This passage covers 10 T cell receptor beta chains from one sample sequenced in a study of regulatory T cells in long-lasting Graves disease. Documented time point: persistent/refractory GD, antithyroid drugs over 5 years with positive TRAb. The TCR library was prepared using RNA isolated from PBMCs. In building TCR beta libraries, iRepertoire HTBI primers were used together with Arm-PCR of CDR3 regions. MiXCR, run by TCRdb on the multiplex PCR reads, gives a single entry per CDR3 protein. Found here are approximately 500,000 distinct CDR3 sequences, 20% to 25% of them singletons; the top ten hold roughly 7%. Sequenced here: peripheral blood mononuclear cells (PBMCs), sampled when the disease was refractory, from a patient treated with antithyroid drugs. Receptors were obtained from a female donor with Graves disease.

The gene calls are TRBV29-1 and TRBJ1-2, with 9 nucleotides matching TRBD1. J was trimmed by 0 bases and V by 4 bases; bases with no gene match: 0. Germline-derived CDR1 and CDR2 are SQVTM and ANQGSEA. The CDR3 is 13 amino acids. As DNA, the CDR3 is TGCAGCGTTGGGACAGGGGCTAACTATGGCTACACCTTC. This codes for CSVGTGANYGYTF.

This clonotype has ten or more counts. The rearrangement links TRBV28 to TRBJ1-1; D is possibly TRBD1 (5 bases). This CDR3 is built from 14 residues. Germline assignment: CDR1 MDHEN and CDR2 SYDVKM. V was pared by 3 bases and J by 1 base, with 9 bases between. The CDR3 spells CASSFGDQNTEAFF. CDR3 DNA sequence: TGTGCCAGCAGTTTTGGGGACCAGAACACTGAAGCTTTCTTT.

This chain links TRBV12-3 or TRBV12-4 with TRBJ2-6; D assignment may be TRBD1 or TRBD2 (5 bases each). CDR3 size: 15 residues. The germline V and J ends were trimmed by 4 bases and 3 bases, with 10 bases remaining between them. The DNA of the CDR3 is TGTGCCAGCAGTTGGGGGATTGTTGGGGCCAACGTCCTGACTTTC. Amino acids: CASSWGIVGANVLTF.

This clonotype has at least ten counts. The rearrangement links TRBV6-1 to TRBJ2-7, with 11 nucleotides matching TRBD2. The germline CDR1 and CDR2 sequences are MNHNS and SASEGT. This CDR3 is built from 15 residues. The V segment lost 9 bases and the J segment 5 bases; nucleotides outside the gene matches: 12. CDR3 DNA: TGTGCCAGACCCGGAGGGACTAGCGGAAGCGACGAGCAGTACTTC. Protein sequence: CARPGGTSGSDEQYF.

This clonotype was seen repeatedly, ten times or more. V usage is TRBV30 and J usage is TRBJ1-2; weak D call: TRBD1 (6 bases). Germline V gene sequence: CDR1 GTSNPN, CDR2 SVGIG (reference sequence). CDR3 size: 12 residues. The germline V and J ends were trimmed by 4 bases and 5 bases, with 11 bases remaining between them. The DNA for the CDR3 is TGTGCCTGGACAGGGGATATTTATGGCTACACCTTC. Translated: CAWTGDIYGYTF.

This chain connects TRBV7-3 to TRBJ2-3; TRBD2 is a possible D gene (5 bases). Germline CDR1 SGHTA, CDR2 FQGTGA. Deletions cut 5 bases from V and 6 bases from J, with 12 bases between. The CDR3 has 13 amino acids. This CDR3 is CASSSPGLDTQYF. Written as DNA, the CDR3 is TGTGCCAGCAGCAGCCCCGGACTGGATACGCAGTATTTT.

This clonotype was picked up many times. The J gene is TRBJ2-5, the V gene TRBV12-3 or TRBV12-4, with 7 bases matching TRBD1. This CDR3 spans 13 amino acids. The J segment lost 1 base and the V segment lost 6 bases, leaving 2 bases of the junction unmatched. CDR3 DNA sequence: TGTGCCAGCAGAAACAGGGGCCAAGAGACCCAGTACTTC. This gives the protein CASRNRGQETQYF.

This clonotype was found a few times. The rearrangement links TRBV2 to TRBJ2-3, with TRBD2 matching over 13 bases. The CDR3 consists of 15 residues. J was trimmed by 5 bases and V by 5 bases; bases with no gene match: 4. Per germline, CDR1 SNHLY and CDR2 FYNNEI. The CDR3 bases are TGTGCCAGCAGTACTAGCGGGGGGGATGGAGATACGCAGTATTTT. It codes for CASSTSGGDGDTQYF.

The V and J genes are TRBV20-1 and TRBJ2-2, with 9 bases identical to TRBD1. Per germline, CDR1 DFQATT and CDR2 SNEGSKA (reference sequence). The CDR3 runs 15 residues. The ends lost 2 bases at V and 5 bases at J; junction bases unmatched: 6. For the CDR3, the DNA is TGCAGTGCTAGATCCGGGACAGGGAGGACCGGGGAGCTGTTTTTT. It codes for CSARSGTGRTGELFF.

This clonotype was observed many times. The J gene is TRBJ1-6, the V gene TRBV12-3 or TRBV12-4; the D gene is possibly TRBD1 (5 bases). CDR3 size: 12 residues. V was clipped by 6 bases and J by 8 bases, with 8 bases between them. CDR3 nucleotide sequence: TGTGCCAGCAGCTCGGGGCATTCACCCCTCCACTTT. It encodes CASSSGHSPLHF.